Listed below are T cell receptor beta chains from one sample, sequenced in a study of human T cells and chemical hapten exposure. TCRdb redid the calling of the RACE reads with MiXCR, one entry per CDR3 protein. The data show 95,000 or so distinct CDR3 sequences, with 10% to 12% seen just once and approximately 3.4% held by the top ten. The source was whole blood, collected in connection with sensitization to the hapten diphenylcyclopropenone (DPC). The receptors originated from a woman between 35 and 50 years old with alopecia areata. Some clones in this sample may be carry-over from other donors' samples. The CDR3 runs from the conserved cysteine through the conserved F or W. D genes are given only for firm matches. Clone size appears in some rows only: once, few, many, or a class for an expanded clone.

TRBD1 | - | TRBJ2-1 | TRBV7-9 | TGTGCCAGCAGCTTGGGGACAGACTGGAGCTCCTACAATGAGCAGTTCTTC | CASSLGTDWSSYNEQFF
- | few | TRBJ1-5 | TRBV28 | TGTGCCAGCACCGCGGGGGACGGCGGCCCGTCCCAGCATTTT | CASTAGDGGPSQHF
TRBD1 | few | TRBJ2-7 | TRBV3-1 | TGTGCCAGCAGAAATACAGGGGGTGTCTTCCCCTACGAGCAGTACTTC | CASRNTGGVFPYEQYF
- | - | TRBJ1-1 | TRBV7-2 | TGTGCCAGCAGCCCTATATCCGGAGGAGAAGCTTTCTTT | CASSPISGGEAFF
TRBD1 | many | TRBJ2-7 | TRBV7-9 | TGTGCCAGCAGCCCCTTAGGACAGGGCGGGCAGTACTTC | CASSPLGQGGQYF
- | - | TRBJ2-7 | TRBV6-2/TRBV6-3 | TGTGCCAGCAGTTCCCCCGGAGGATCCTACGAGCAGTACTTC | CASSSPGGSYEQYF
- | many | TRBJ2-3 | TRBV30 | TGTGCCTGGAGGGGCGCAGATACGCAGTATTTT | CAWRGADTQYF
- | - | TRBJ2-5 | TRBV11-2 | TGTGCCAGCAGCCCAGTGGGGGGGCAGGGGAAGACCCAGTACTTC | CASSPVGGQGKTQYF
TRBD1 | few | TRBJ2-7 | TRBV28 | TGTGCAGCAGTCTCAGGGGGACAGCGGTCTAGGGAGCAGTACTTC | CAAVSGGQRSREQYF
TRBD1 | few | TRBJ2-6 | TRBV14 | TGTGCCAGCAGCCAGGAGACAGGGGACCTCTCTGGGGCCAACGTCCTGACTTTC | CASSQETGDLSGANVLTF
- | few | TRBJ2-7 | TRBV5-6 | TGTGCCAGCAAGGACCAGGGGAACGAAATTTACGAGCAGTACTTC | CASKDQGNEIYEQYF
- | few | TRBJ1-4 | TRBV12-3/TRBV12-4 | TGTGCCAGCAGCCTGACTGGGGAAAAACTGTTTTTT | CASSLTGEKLFF
- | few | TRBJ2-1 | TRBV3-1 | TGTGCCAGCAGCCAAGATCTGCGCAATGAGCAGTTCTTC | CASSQDLRNEQFF
TRBD1 | many | TRBJ1-2 | TRBV7-2 | TGTGCCAGCAGCCAAGGGACAGCCTATGGCTACACCTTC | CASSQGTAYGYTF
- | many | TRBJ2-1 | TRBV29-1 | TGCAGCGTTGGGGCGTGGGGTGTCCCCACGGGGTACAATGAGCAGTTCTTC | CSVGAWGVPTGYNEQFF
- | - | TRBJ1-1 | TRBV3-1 | TGTGCCAGCAGCCAGTTCCCCCGGGGAGTTGAAGCTTTCTTT | CASSQFPRGVEAFF
- | - | TRBJ2-7 | TRBV10-2 | TGCGCCAGCAGTGACTCGATGGGGTTATACGAGCAGTACTTC | CASSDSMGLYEQYF
- | few | TRBJ1-3 | TRBV29-1 | TGCAGCGTTGAGGGGAGGGGAGGAAACACCATATATTTT | CSVEGRGGNTIYF
TRBD1 | - | TRBJ2-3 | TRBV20-1 | TGCAGTGCCCGCAGGGGGCAAAGGACAGATACGCAGTATTTT | CSARRGQRTDTQYF
TRBD1 | - | TRBJ1-5 | TRBV18 | TGTGCCAGCTCCACAGGGGCGGATCAGCCCCAGCATTTT | CASSTGADQPQHF
- | few | TRBJ1-1 | TRBV27 | TGTGCCAGCAGAAGACCCGGTGTTACTGAAGCTTTCTTT | CASRRPGVTEAFF
- | many | TRBJ1-5 | TRBV2 | TGTGCCAGCAGTGAAGGGGACACCGACAATCAGCCCCAGCATTTT | CASSEGDTDNQPQHF
- | few | TRBJ2-3 | TRBV24-1 | TGTGCCACCAGTGACCGTGGGCCTGCAGATACGCAGTATTTT | CATSDRGPADTQYF
- | many | TRBJ2-7 | TRBV4-3 | TGCGCCAGCAGCCAAGATTTTCAGGGTTCCGAGCAGTACTTC | CASSQDFQGSEQYF
- | - | TRBJ2-3 | TRBV28 | TGTGCCAGCAGTTTTTCTGTGGGACTGTCAGATACGCAGTATTTT | CASSFSVGLSDTQYF
- | few | TRBJ2-1 | TRBV28 | TGTGCCAGCGCAATTTGGGGGCTGAACTCCTACAATGAGCAGTTCTTC | CASAIWGLNSYNEQFF
- | few | TRBJ2-2 | TRBV18 | TGTGCCAGCCTATACGTCGGGGAGCTGTTTTTT | CASLYVGELFF
- | - | TRBJ1-2 | TRBV6-5 | TGTGCCAGCAGATCCCCGGTACAGGGTAAAGCTAACTATGGCTACACCTTC | CASRSPVQGKANYGYTF
- | few | TRBJ1-1 | TRBV10-3 | TGTGCCATCAGTGACCAAAAGGGCACTGAAGCTTTCTTT | CAISDQKGTEAFF
- | many | TRBJ2-7 | TRBV18 | TGTGCCAGCTCACCGGGGGTCACCTACGAGCAGTACTTC | CASSPGVTYEQYF
- | few | TRBJ2-7 | TRBV18 | TGTGCCAGCTCACCCGGCCGGGACATCTCCTACGAGCAGTACTTC | CASSPGRDISYEQYF
TRBD2 | few | TRBJ2-2 | TRBV14 | TGTGCCAGCAGCCATGTTGCGGGAGGTGTCACCGGGGAGCTGTTTTTT | CASSHVAGGVTGELFF
TRBD2 | - | TRBJ2-1 | TRBV6-6 | TGTGCCAGCAGTCCCGGACTAGCGGGAGGTAATGAGCAGTTCTTC | CASSPGLAGGNEQFF